The present T cell receptor beta chain was sequenced within a study of shared T cell receptors in the human thymus. Repertoires were generated with immunoSEQ multiplex PCR, while TCRdb's copy carries only in-frame clones and drops some. The sample records approximately 760,000 clones, over 75% being singletons. Trimming removed 5 bases from V and 2 bases from J; junction bases left unmatched: 6. CDR1 is SGHKS, CDR2 YYEKEE, per germline (reference sequence). The CDR3 contains 14 residues. This same sample was also part of a study on human thymus T cells. This second study notes: Thymic tissue was derived from resections collected during corrective heart surgery. Blood and thymic repertoires both appeared biased in V and J gene usage.

The sequenced sample consisted of thymocytes. The J gene is TRBJ2-5, the V gene TRBV5-5, with 7 bases identical to TRBD1. The origin of this receptor is a girl less than two years old with a congenital heart defect. The CDR3 DNA follows: TGTGCCAGCAGTCCCTGGGACAGACAAGAGACCCAGTACTTC. Amino acids: CASSPWDRQETQYF.